This entry concerns a single T cell receptor beta chain. Individuals drawn from 20 to 30 US areas were about 18 to 100 years old. Which cohort a participant joined came from the clinical history participants gave. With 5 bases removed from V and 4 bases from J, the gap between germline ends came to 9 bases. From germline, CDR1 is MNHEY and CDR2 SMNVEV (reference sequence). The CDR3 has 13 amino acids. This record comes from a study of blood T cell repertoires in COVID-19. Study context: The United States, Italy and Spain provided the acute and convalescent COVID-19 samples.

Original processing notes: Reference gene primer amplification in the assay estimated nucleated cell counts. Some clones are missing from TCRdb's copy, which holds only in-frame ones; the method was immunoSEQ multiplex PCR. The V and J calls and clone size were taken over from that table, and D and trimming were inferred from the DNA. The profile shows 130,000 to 150,000 clones, over 75% of them singletons. The chain uses TRBV27 and TRBJ1-3; D is unclear. This TCR was sampled from a woman aged 25 to 45 with acute COVID-19. Source material: PBMCs or T cells enriched from blood (not recorded which). The CDR3 coding sequence is TGTGCCAGCAGTCGCGGGTTAGGAAACACCATATATTTT. It codes for CASSRGLGNTIYF.